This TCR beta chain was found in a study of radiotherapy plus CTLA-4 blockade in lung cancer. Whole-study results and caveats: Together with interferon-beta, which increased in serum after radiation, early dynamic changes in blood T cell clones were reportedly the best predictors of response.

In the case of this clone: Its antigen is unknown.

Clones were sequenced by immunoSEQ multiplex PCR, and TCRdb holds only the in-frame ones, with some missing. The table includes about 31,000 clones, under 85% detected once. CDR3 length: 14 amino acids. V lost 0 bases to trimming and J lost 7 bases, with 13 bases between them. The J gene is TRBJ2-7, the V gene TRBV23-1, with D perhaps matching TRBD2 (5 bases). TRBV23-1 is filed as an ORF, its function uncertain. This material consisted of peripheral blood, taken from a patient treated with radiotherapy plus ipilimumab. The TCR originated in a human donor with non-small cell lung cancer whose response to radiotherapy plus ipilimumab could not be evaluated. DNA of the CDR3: TGCGCCAGCAGTCAATCGAAGGGAGAGGAGGAGCAGTACTTC. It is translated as CASSQSKGEEEQYF.